The clone carrying this TCR beta chain was detected a few times. Given the absence of the conserved phenylalanine or tryptophan at the CDR3 end, a read error is likely. The limits of the CDR3 on the DNA are not certain, so only TCRdb's listed CDR3 is given. Germline CDR1 SGHTA, CDR2 FQGNSA. The CDR3 comprises 17 residues, both ends counted. Via MiXCR, TCRdb re-called the PCR reads, giving one row per CDR3 protein. The sample has roughly 3,700 distinct CDR3 sequences; around 15% are singletons. The data were obtained in a study of tumor-infiltrating lymphocytes in oesophageal squamous cell carcinoma. The receptor comes from a male donor with esophageal squamous cell carcinoma. The rearrangement joins TRBV7-2 to TRBJ2-3; TRBD2 is the table's D call, not checked against the DNA. The sequenced sample was esophageal tumor tissue. The CDR3 sequence is CASSYVGLAGDEQFFGP.